This passage covers 17 T cell receptor beta chains from one sample sequenced in a study of blood T cell repertoires in COVID-19. This table comes from immunoSEQ multiplex PCR, and its TCRdb copy is limited to in-frame clones, with some not included. The table has 140,000 to 150,000 clones, roughly 88% seen once. Sequencing input: peripheral blood. The receptors derive from a man aged 70-80 years with acute or convalescent COVID-19.

This chain joins TRBV29-1 and TRBJ2-7, with TRBD1 matching over 7 bases. The CDR3 extends over 14 amino acids. V was pared by 7 bases and J by 2 bases, with 11 bases of the junction left unmatched. From germline, CDR1 is SQVTM and CDR2 ANQGSEA. DNA of the CDR3: TGCAGCGCCCAGTTACAGGGGTCAGCCTACGAGCAGTACTTC. It encodes CSAQLQGSAYEQYF.

This clone was found once. The genes are TRBV5-1 and TRBJ1-1; 7 nucleotides agree with TRBD1. CDR3 length: 15 residues. Germline trimming cut 5 bases from V and 6 bases from J; bases unmatched to any gene: 13. Germline CDR1 and CDR2: SGHRS and YFSETQ. CDR3 in DNA: TGCGCCAGCAGTTCGGGGACAGAGGGCAGGGCTGAAGCTTTCTTT. It yields the protein CASSSGTEGRAEAFF. Looking up the rest from reference TRBV5-1 and TRBJ1-1 gives the full variable domain: KAGVTQTPRYLIKTRGQQVTLSCSPISGHRSVSWYQQTPGQGLQFLFEYFSETQRNKGNFPGRFSGRQFSNSRSEMNVSTLELGDSALYLCASSSGTEGRAEAFFGQGTRLTVV.

The gene calls are TRBV6-5 and TRBJ1-2, with TRBD1 matching 7 bases. Germline loops: CDR1 MNHEY, CDR2 SVGAGI. Germline trimming cut 6 bases from V and 4 bases from J; bases unmatched to any gene: 11. This CDR3 is built from 15 residues. CDR3 loop: CASRRDSSSFYGYTF. In nucleotides, the CDR3 is TGTGCCAGCAGGCGGGACAGTTCATCGTTCTATGGCTACACCTTC.

The chain has TRBV5-1 and TRBJ2-6, with a possible D match to TRBD1 (5 bases). Trimming took off 0 bases at V and 0 bases at J, with 10 bases between the two ends. Germline V gene lookup returns CDR1 SGHRS and CDR2 YFSETQ. This CDR3 spans 17 amino acids. In DNA, the CDR3 is TGCGCCAGCAGCTTGGGACAGCCGTACTCTGGGGCCAACGTCCTGACTTTC. Protein: CASSLGQPYSGANVLTF.

The CDR3 region has the DNA TGCGCCAGCAGTGAACCCAGGGGGGCAGGGGCCAACGTCCTGACTTTC. Translation: CASSEPRGAGANVLTF. This rearrangement joins TRBV10-1 to TRBJ2-6; D is perhaps TRBD1 (7 bases). In germline, CDR1 is WNHNN, CDR2 SYGVQD (reference sequence). This CDR3 is 16 amino acids long. Trimming shortened V by 3 bases and J by 4 bases, and 13 bases separated the two germline ends.

This clone was recorded a few times. The chain is built from TRBV3-1 (or the pseudogene TRBV3-2) and TRBJ1-6; TRBD1 might be the D (5 bases). Germline V gene lookup returns CDR1 LGHDT and CDR2 YNNKEL (reference sequence). The CDR3 length is 16 residues. Trimming shortened V by 6 bases and J by 6 bases, and 18 bases separated the two germline ends. CDR3 coding DNA: TGTGCCAGCAGTCCTGGGGCAGATTCTTCTAATTCACCCCTCCACTTT. Translation gives CASSPGADSSNSPLHF.

The chain has TRBV5-4 and TRBJ1-2, with 7 bases matching TRBD1. V lost 2 bases, J lost 4 bases, and 8 bases stayed unmatched. CDR1 and CDR2 (germline): SGHNT, YYREEE (reference sequence). CDR3 length: 15 amino acids. The CDR3 DNA reads TGTGCCAGCAGCTTTAGGGCCCGGGACAGCTATGGCTACACCTTC. Translation: CASSFRARDSYGYTF.

This clone was recorded only once. This chain connects TRBV7-2 to TRBJ1-2; TRBD1 aligns across 7 bases. Germline V gene lookup returns CDR1 SGHTA and CDR2 FQGNSA. Unmatched junction bases numbered 4, after V lost 4 bases and J lost 2 bases. This CDR3 is built from 14 residues. CDR3 DNA sequence: TGTGCCAGCAGCTGGCGGGGACAGAACTATGGCTACACCTTC. Protein: CASSWRGQNYGYTF.

The J gene is TRBJ1-4, the V gene TRBV6-5; 9 positions match TRBD1. CDR1 and CDR2 (germline): MNHEY, SVGAGI. This CDR3 comprises 13 residues. After removal of 6 bases from V and 8 bases from J, the junction contained 4 bases not matched to a gene. CDR3 sequence (DNA): TGTGCCAGCAGCGGGACAGGGCAGGAAAAACTGTTTTTT. Translated, it gives CASSGTGQEKLFF.

The chain recombines TRBV29-1 with TRBJ1-4, with TRBD1 identical over 8 bases. Germline lookup yields CDR1 SQVTM and CDR2 ANQGSEA. The J segment lost 1 base and the V segment lost 6 bases, leaving 7 bases of the junction unmatched. This CDR3 has 15 residues. CDR3 in amino acids: CSVSDRGETNEKLFF. In DNA form, the CDR3 reads TGCAGCGTATCTGACAGGGGTGAAACTAATGAAAAACTGTTTTTT. Combining the CDR3 with reference TRBV29-1 and TRBJ1-4 gives the whole variable domain SAVISQKPSRDICQRGTSLTIQCQVDSQVTMMFWYRQQPGQSLTLIATANQGSEATYESGFVIDKFPISRPNLTFSTLTVSNMSPEDSSIYLCSVSDRGETNEKLFFGSGTQLSVL.

The chain has TRBV7-9 and TRBJ2-3; TRBD1 matches at 9 bases. In germline, CDR1 is SEHNR, CDR2 FQNEAQ (reference sequence). J gave up 3 bases and V 5 bases, and 12 bases lay outside the gene matches. CDR3 length: 17 residues. Here the CDR3 reads CASSLRGTGRPTDTQYF. The CDR3 DNA reads as TGTGCCAGCAGCCTCCGCGGGACAGGGAGGCCGACAGATACGCAGTATTTT.

This chain uses TRBV28 with TRBJ2-1; D might be TRBD1 (5 bases). The CDR3 totals 15 residues. Germline V gene sequence: CDR1 MDHEN, CDR2 SYDVKM. V lost 1 base, J lost 7 bases, and 14 bases lay in between. The CDR3 region has the DNA TGTGCCAGCAGTTTATACACAGGCCTTCGGAATGAGCAGTTCTTC. The encoded protein is CASSLYTGLRNEQFF.

This chain uses TRBV3-1 (or the pseudogene TRBV3-2) with TRBJ1-5; D remains ambiguous. This CDR3 spans 13 amino acids. Germline-derived CDR1 and CDR2 are LGHDT and YNNKEL (reference sequence). The V and J ends lost 0 bases and 3 bases respectively, with 3 bases between them. The CDR3 reads CASSQDLNQPQHF. CDR3 nucleotides: TGTGCCAGCAGCCAAGATCTCAATCAGCCCCAGCATTTT.

V is TRBV7-2 and J is TRBJ1-4, with D uncertain. The germline gives CDR1 SGHTA, CDR2 FQGNSA. V shed 3 bases and J shed 0 bases, with 8 bases lying between them. The CDR3 is 15 residues long. CDR3 protein: CASSLGRATNEKLFF. CDR3 in DNA: TGTGCCAGCAGCTTGGGCCGCGCAACTAATGAAAAACTGTTTTTT. Full variable domain (remainder filled in from reference TRBV7-2 and TRBJ1-4): GAGVSQSPSNKVTEKGKDVELRCDPISGHTALYWYRQSLGQGLEFLIYFQGNSAPDKSGLPSDRFSAERTGGSVSTLTIQRTQQEDSAVYLCASSLGRATNEKLFFGSGTQLSVL.

The chain uses TRBV6-5 and TRBJ2-7; 12 positions match TRBD2. This CDR3 is 14 amino acids long. After removal of 6 bases from V and 0 bases from J, the junction contained 0 bases not matched to a gene. Germline V gene data show CDR1 as MNHEY and CDR2 as SVGAGI. The CDR3 is CASRTSGSSYEQYF. CDR3 DNA sequence: TGTGCCAGCAGGACTAGCGGGAGCTCCTACGAGCAGTACTTC.

The chain carries TRBV19 and TRBJ1-2, with a tentative D call TRBD1 (6 bases). Trimming took off 6 bases at V and 4 bases at J, with 15 bases between the two ends. Germline V gene sequence: CDR1 LNHDA, CDR2 SQIVND (reference sequence). The CDR3 has 14 residues. CDR3 sequence (DNA): TGTGCCAGTAGGAGGACAGCCGGCGTCTATGGCTACACCTTC. It specifies CASRRTAGVYGYTF.

This sequence joins TRBV4-1 and TRBJ2-1, with D possibly being TRBD2 (6 bases). The CDR3 spans 15 residues. V was shortened by 4 bases and J by 0 bases, with 10 bases between the two germline ends. Germline-derived CDR1 and CDR2 are MGHRA and YSYEKL. The CDR3 DNA is TGCGCCAGCAGCCGAGAGCGGGTCTCCTACAATGAGCAGTTCTTC. Translation gives CASSRERVSYNEQFF.